Listed here are 17 T cell receptor beta chains from one sample, sequenced in a study of cytomegalovirus exposure and HLA in healthy donors. PCR was performed using 60 Vbeta and 13 Jbeta primers. The protocol was immunoSEQ multiplex PCR, while the TCRdb copy is restricted to in-frame clones and leaves out a portion. The data contain tens of thousands of clones, roughly 80% of them singletons. The sequencing sample was made of PBMCs. The receptor source for this set is a woman under 40 in good health and CMV-seropositive.

This clone was seen only a few times. This sequence joins TRBV2 and TRBJ2-2, with a tentative D call TRBD2 (6 bases). Trimming pared 8 bases from V and 5 bases from J, leaving 15 bases between. The CDR3 extends over 14 amino acids. CDR1 and CDR2 (germline): SNHLY, FYNNEI. The DNA of the CDR3 is TGTGCCAGCGGCCGGGACTTTACTACCGGGGAGCTGTTTTTT. It codes for CASGRDFTTGELFF.

V is TRBV19 and J is TRBJ1-6; 7 nucleotides match TRBD1. The V gene end was trimmed by 6 bases and the J gene end by 7 bases; junction bases not matched to a gene: 9. The CDR3 covers 15 residues. Germline lookup yields CDR1 LNHDA and CDR2 SQIVND (reference sequence). CDR3 amino acids: CASSPVVGQNSPLHF. The DNA of the CDR3 is TGTGCCAGTAGCCCTGTAGTGGGACAGAATTCACCCCTCCACTTT.

The chain carries TRBV7-2 and TRBJ1-1; D unresolved. CDR3 length: 15 amino acids. Germline assignment: CDR1 SGHTA and CDR2 FQGNSA. Trimming pared 6 bases from V and 12 bases from J, leaving 26 bases between. As DNA, the CDR3 is TGTGCCAGCAGTTCTCCGACGATACTCAGTAAGCGGTCTTTCTTT. Translation: CASSSPTILSKRSFF.

The table lists this clone with a few counts. The V gene is TRBV5-1, the J gene TRBJ2-3, with 11 bases that match TRBD2. Germline trimming cut 6 bases from V and 5 bases from J; bases unmatched to any gene: 5. The CDR3 totals 14 residues. Germline lookup yields CDR1 SGHRS and CDR2 YFSETQ. The chain's CDR3 is CASILAGVGDTQYF. DNA for the CDR3: TGCGCCAGCATACTAGCGGGAGTGGGAGATACGCAGTATTTT. The whole variable domain, remainder taken from reference TRBV5-1 and TRBJ2-3, is KAGVTQTPRYLIKTRGQQVTLSCSPISGHRSVSWYQQTPGQGLQFLFEYFSETQRNKGNFPGRFSGRQFSNSRSEMNVSTLELGDSALYLCASILAGVGDTQYFGPGTRLTVL.

The chain combines TRBV29-1 with TRBJ1-5; 7 nucleotides align to TRBD1. Trimming cost V 7 bases and J 3 bases; bases outside gene matches: 12. This CDR3 is 15 amino acids long. The germline V gene has CDR1 SQVTM and CDR2 ANQGSEA. CDR3 protein: CSAATRQGPNQPQHF. In DNA, the CDR3 is TGCAGCGCCGCGACCCGACAGGGACCCAATCAGCCCCAGCATTTT.

J is TRBJ2-7 and V is TRBV6-5, with D perhaps TRBD1 (5 bases). The length of the CDR3 is 12 residues. V dropped 2 bases and J dropped 6 bases, with 8 bases sitting between them. Germline V gene lookup returns CDR1 MNHEY and CDR2 SVGAGI. Here the CDR3 reads CASSYRGGEQYF. As DNA, the CDR3 is TGTGCCAGCAGTTACAGGGGTGGCGAGCAGTACTTC.

Notes on this clone: With only one base between it and a far larger clone, this is likely a read error. The chain recombines TRBV4-2 with TRBJ2-4; 7 bases fit TRBD2. The CDR3 has 18 amino acids. V gave up 0 bases and J gave up 0 bases; unmatched junction bases: 8. From germline, CDR1 is LGHNA and CDR2 YNFKEQ. This CDR3 is CASSQDPGGNLAKNIQYF. The CDR3 coding sequence is TGTGCCAGCAGCCAAGATCCGGGAGGTAATCTAGCCAAAAACATTCAGTACTTC.

This chain joins TRBV25-1 and TRBJ1-4; 7 positions agree with TRBD1. Germline CDR1 and CDR2: MGHDK and SYGVNS. Losses at the gene ends were 8 bases for V and 3 bases for J; bases not matched to a gene: 3. The CDR3 contains 13 residues. CDR3 protein: CASSDRANEKLFF. As DNA, the CDR3 is TGTGCCAGCTCTGACAGGGCTAATGAAAAACTGTTTTTT. The entire variable domain, with the rest obtained from reference TRBV25-1 and TRBJ1-4, is as follows: EADIYQTPRYLVIGTGKKITLECSQTMGHDKMYWYQQDPGMELHLIHYSYGVNSTEKGDLSSESTVSRIRTEHFPLTLESARPSHTSQYLCASSDRANEKLFFGSGTQLSVL.

V is TRBV4-1 and J is TRBJ2-5, with TRBD2 as a possible D gene (5 bases). The germline V and J ends were trimmed by 2 bases and 4 bases, with 11 bases remaining between them. The CDR3 spans 14 residues. Germline V gives CDR1 MGHRA, CDR2 YSYEKL. The CDR3: CASSQPGAGETQYF. The CDR3 region has the DNA TGCGCCAGCAGCCAACCGGGCGCGGGAGAGACCCAGTACTTC.

The V and J genes are TRBV7-9 and TRBJ1-2; TRBD1 matches at 8 bases. Unmatched junction bases numbered 11, after V lost 5 bases and J lost 6 bases. Germline-derived CDR1 and CDR2 are SEHNR and FQNEAQ (reference sequence). CDR3 length equals 15 residues. CDR3 in amino acids: CASSLRQGSVHGYTF. In DNA form, the CDR3 reads TGTGCCAGCAGCCTACGACAGGGGAGCGTCCATGGCTACACCTTC. Complete variable domain (other parts from reference TRBV7-9 and TRBJ1-2): DTGVSQNPRHKITKRGQNVTFRCDPISEHNRLYWYRQTLGQGPEFLTYFQNEAQLEKSRLLSDRFSAERPKGSFSTLEIQRTEQGDSAMYLCASSLRQGSVHGYTFGSGTRLTVV.

V and J are TRBV6-1 and TRBJ2-3; D may be TRBD2 (6 bases). This CDR3 spans 16 amino acids. Germline assignment: CDR1 MNHNS and CDR2 SASEGT. Trimming cost V 2 bases and J 0 bases, with 12 bases left between them. Here the CDR3 reads CASSELAGTSTDTQYF. CDR3 sequence (DNA): TGTGCCAGCAGTGAACTCGCGGGAACTAGCACAGATACGCAGTATTTT.

CDR3 in DNA: TGTGCCAGCAGTGGGACATCCGGGACAGGGTTGAGGGGACTGTTTTTT. It codes for CASSGTSGTGLRGLFF. The chain has TRBV25-1 and TRBJ1-4; the match to TRBD1 covers 9 bases. The V gene's germline CDR1 is MGHDK and CDR2 SYGVNS. The CDR3 loop spans 16 amino acids. After removal of 4 bases from V and 13 bases from J, the junction contained 16 bases not matched to a gene.

CDR3: CAGGVTGELFF. The CDR3 bases are TGTGCCGGAGGAGTAACCGGGGAGCTGTTTTTT. The rearrangement uses TRBV7-9 and TRBJ2-2; weak D call: TRBD2 (5 bases). Germline values: CDR1 SEHNR, CDR2 FQNEAQ (reference sequence). CDR3 length equals 11 residues. Trimming pared 11 bases from V and 5 bases from J, leaving 9 bases between.

The chain combines TRBV9 with TRBJ2-5; TRBD2 aligns across 13 bases. Near its end, the DNA agrees better with TRBJ2-7, so the J call may be wrong. CDR1 SGDLS and CDR2 YYNGEE come from the germline V gene. CDR3 length equals 14 residues. The CDR3 is CASSVGTSGSEQYF. The DNA for the CDR3 is TGTGCCAGCAGCGTAGGGACTAGCGGGAGCGAGCAGTACTTC.

A remark on this clone: This same CDR3 is encoded by further DNA sequences in the sample. This chain joins TRBV27 and TRBJ1-5; perhaps TRBD1 as D (6 bases). The CDR3 totals 15 residues. V was clipped by 0 bases and J by 2 bases, with 8 bases between them. Germline V CDR1 and CDR2: MNHEY, SMNVEV (reference sequence). CDR3 sequence reads: CASSLSGGGNQPQHF. In nucleotides, the CDR3 is TGTGCCAGCAGTTTATCAGGGGGTGGCAATCAGCCCCAGCATTTT.

This chain uses TRBV13 with TRBJ2-7, with a possible D match to TRBD1 (5 bases). V lost 2 bases to trimming and J lost 2 bases, with 7 bases between them. CDR3 length equals 13 residues. Per germline, CDR1 PRHDT and CDR2 FYEKMQ (reference sequence). The CDR3 DNA reads as TGTGCCAGCAGCTTACAGGGAACCTACGAGCAGTACTTC. The encoded protein is CASSLQGTYEQYF.

The rearrangement joins TRBV4-2 to TRBJ2-5; D remains ambiguous. Germline CDR1 and CDR2: LGHNA and YNFKEQ. V shed 4 bases and J shed 9 bases, with 15 bases lying between them. The CDR3 has 13 residues. CDR3 residues: CASSRLPRPSQYF. The CDR3 DNA sequence: TGTGCCAGCAGCCGCCTACCGAGGCCGTCCCAGTACTTC.